This T cell receptor (beta chain) comes out of a study of OX40 agonist ivuxolimab in advanced cancers. Study summary: Recorded diagnoses for dose-escalation patients were hepatocellular carcinoma, melanoma, renal cell or head and neck cancer. Earlier treatment with anti-PD-1, anti-PD-L1 or anti-CTLA-4 was permitted, and approximately 38% had received some. Study results and caveats: There was clonal expansion of CD4+ and CD8+ blood T cells by week 6 at 0.1 to 3.0 mg/kg.

V was trimmed by 2 bases and J by 3 bases, leaving 7 bases between them. The CDR3 consists of 14 residues. The germline V gene encodes CDR1 LNHDA and CDR2 SQIVND (reference sequence). Systemic immunosuppression or autoimmune disease history was grounds to exclude patients. Comment on this clone: The antigen remains undetermined.

Method: immunoSEQ multiplex PCR; TCRdb's copy keeps in-frame clones and lacks some. The sample yields approximately 80,000 clones, roughly 85% seen once. The source is an adult with an advanced solid tumor such as melanoma, head and neck, liver or kidney cancer. The rearrangement joins TRBV19 to TRBJ1-4; D uncertain. The sequencing here drew on CD4+ or CD8+ T cells sorted from blood, taken in a trial of the OX40 agonist ivuxolimab. CDR3 protein: CASSIQAANEKLFF. The CDR3, as DNA: TGTGCCAGTAGTATACAGGCTGCTAATGAAAAACTGTTTTTT.